Described below is a single TCR beta chain sequence and its context. No antigen is known for it. The identical CDR3 is also encoded by other nucleotide sequences in the sample. This sample was included in a study of cytomegalovirus exposure and HLA in healthy donors. The CDR3 length is 12 residues. Germline V CDR1 and CDR2: MNHNS, SASEGT. V lost 6 bases and J lost 4; bases outside the gene matches: 1. Primers included in the PCR were 60 Vbeta and 13 Jbeta primers. TCRdb's copy holds only in-frame clones and misses some; the assay was immunoSEQ multiplex PCR. The profile shows just over 95,000 clones, about 81% of them singletons. General observations from the study: Among TCR beta chains, those listed as cytomegalovirus-associated numbered about 160.

The source of this sequence is a woman in her forties in good health and CMV-seropositive. This chain uses TRBV6-1 with TRBJ2-5; 8 positions match TRBD1. Source material: PBMCs. The CDR3 coding sequence is TGTGCCAGCAGCGGGACAGGAGAGACCCAGTACTTC. Its protein is CASSGTGETQYF.